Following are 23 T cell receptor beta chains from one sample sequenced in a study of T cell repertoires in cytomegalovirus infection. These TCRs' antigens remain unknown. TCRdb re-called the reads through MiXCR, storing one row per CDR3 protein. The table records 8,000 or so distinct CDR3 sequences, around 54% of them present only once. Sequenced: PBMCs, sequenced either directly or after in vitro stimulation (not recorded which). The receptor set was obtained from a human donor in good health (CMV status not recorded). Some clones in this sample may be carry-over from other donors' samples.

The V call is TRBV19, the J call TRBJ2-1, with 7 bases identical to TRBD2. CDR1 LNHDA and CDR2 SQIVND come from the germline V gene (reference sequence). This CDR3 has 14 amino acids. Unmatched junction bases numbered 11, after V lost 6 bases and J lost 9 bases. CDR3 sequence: CASSNIVGGCEQFF. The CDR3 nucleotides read TGTGCCAGTAGCAACATAGTCGGGGGGTGTGAGCAGTTCTTC.

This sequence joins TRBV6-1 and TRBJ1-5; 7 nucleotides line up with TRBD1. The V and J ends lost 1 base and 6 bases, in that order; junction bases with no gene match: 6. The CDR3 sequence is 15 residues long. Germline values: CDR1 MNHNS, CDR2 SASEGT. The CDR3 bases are TGTGCCAGCAGTGAAGAAGCAGGGGGGGTTCAGCCCCAGCATTTT. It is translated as CASSEEAGGVQPQHF.

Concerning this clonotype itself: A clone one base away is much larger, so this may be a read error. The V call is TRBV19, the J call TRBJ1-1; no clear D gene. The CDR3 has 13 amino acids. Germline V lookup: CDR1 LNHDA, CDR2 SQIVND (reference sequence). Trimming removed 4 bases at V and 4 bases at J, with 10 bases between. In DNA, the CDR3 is TGTGCCAGTAGTACCGTCGGTCCCACTGAAGCTTTCTTT. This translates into CASSTVGPTEAFF.

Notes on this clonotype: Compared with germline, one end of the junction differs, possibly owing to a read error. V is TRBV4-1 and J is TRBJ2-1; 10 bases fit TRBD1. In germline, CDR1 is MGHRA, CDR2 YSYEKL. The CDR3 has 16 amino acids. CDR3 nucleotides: TGCGCCAGCAGTCAAGAAGGGACAGGGGTTTACAATGAGCAGTTCTTC. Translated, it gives CASSQEGTGVYNEQFF.

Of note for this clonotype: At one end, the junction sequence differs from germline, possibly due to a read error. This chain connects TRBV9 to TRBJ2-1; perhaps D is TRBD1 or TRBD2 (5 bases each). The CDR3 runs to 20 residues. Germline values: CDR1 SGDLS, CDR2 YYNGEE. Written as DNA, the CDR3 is TGTGCCAGCAGCTCCCTACGCCTCCTTGGGGGAGAAAGGTCCTACAAGGAGCCGTTATTC. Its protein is CASSSLRLLGGERSYKEPLF. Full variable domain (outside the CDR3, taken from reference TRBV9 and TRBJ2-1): DSGVTQTPKHLITATGQRVTLRCSPRSGDLSVYWYQQSLDQGLQFLIQYYNGEERAKGNILERFSAQQFPDLHSELNLSSLELGDSALYFCASSSLRLLGGERSYKEPLFGPGTRLTVL.

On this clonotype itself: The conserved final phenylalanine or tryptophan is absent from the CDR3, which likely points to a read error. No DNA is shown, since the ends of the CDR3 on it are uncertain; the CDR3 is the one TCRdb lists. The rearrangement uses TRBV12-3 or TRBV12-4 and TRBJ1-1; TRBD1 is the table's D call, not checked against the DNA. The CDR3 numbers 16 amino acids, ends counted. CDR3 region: CASSRRVSKQGTEAFL.

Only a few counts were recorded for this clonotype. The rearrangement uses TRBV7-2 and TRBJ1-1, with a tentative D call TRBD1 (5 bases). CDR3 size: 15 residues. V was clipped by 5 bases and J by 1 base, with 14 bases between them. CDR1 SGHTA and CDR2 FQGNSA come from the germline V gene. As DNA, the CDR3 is TGTGCCAGCAGCGAAGCTGGGACGGGGAACACTGAAGCTTTCTTT. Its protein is CASSEAGTGNTEAFF.

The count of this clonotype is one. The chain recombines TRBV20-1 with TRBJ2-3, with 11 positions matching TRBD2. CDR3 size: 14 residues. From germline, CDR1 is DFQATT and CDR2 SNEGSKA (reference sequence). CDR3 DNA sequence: TGCTGTCCTGAAACTAGCGGGAGTACAGATACGCAGTATTTT. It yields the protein CCPETSGSTDTQYF.

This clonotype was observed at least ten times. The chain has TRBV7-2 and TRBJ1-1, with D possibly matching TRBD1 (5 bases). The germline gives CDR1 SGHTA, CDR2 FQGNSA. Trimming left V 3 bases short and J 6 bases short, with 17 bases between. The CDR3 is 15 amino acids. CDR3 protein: CASSFPDSRRAEAFF. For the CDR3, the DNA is TGTGCCAGCAGCTTTCCCGACAGTCGACGGGCTGAAGCTTTCTTT.

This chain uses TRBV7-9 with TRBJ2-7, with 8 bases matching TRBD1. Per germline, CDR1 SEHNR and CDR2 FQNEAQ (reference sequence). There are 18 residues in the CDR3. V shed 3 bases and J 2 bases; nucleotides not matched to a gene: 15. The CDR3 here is CASSFALYGTGVPYEQYF. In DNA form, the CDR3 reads TGTGCCAGCAGCTTTGCACTCTACGGGACAGGAGTCCCCTACGAGCAGTACTTC. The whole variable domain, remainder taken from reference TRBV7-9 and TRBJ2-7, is DTGVSQNPRHKITKRGQNVTFRCDPISEHNRLYWYRQTLGQGPEFLTYFQNEAQLEKSRLLSDRFSAERPKGSFSTLEIQRTEQGDSAMYLCASSFALYGTGVPYEQYFGPGTRLTVT.

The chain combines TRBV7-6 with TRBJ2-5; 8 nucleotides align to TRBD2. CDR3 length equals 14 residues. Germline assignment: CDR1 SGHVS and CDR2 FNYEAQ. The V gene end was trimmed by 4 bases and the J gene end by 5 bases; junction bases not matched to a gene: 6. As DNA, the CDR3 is TGTGCCAGCAGCTCTCGACCGGGAGGGGAGACCCAGTACTTC. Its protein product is CASSSRPGGETQYF.

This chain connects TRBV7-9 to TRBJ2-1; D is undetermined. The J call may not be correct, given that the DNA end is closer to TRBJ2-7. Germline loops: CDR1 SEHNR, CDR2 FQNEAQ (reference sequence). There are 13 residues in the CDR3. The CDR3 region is CASSFGSHNEQYF. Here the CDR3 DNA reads TGTGCCAGCAGCTTTGGTTCTCACAATGAGCAGTACTTC.

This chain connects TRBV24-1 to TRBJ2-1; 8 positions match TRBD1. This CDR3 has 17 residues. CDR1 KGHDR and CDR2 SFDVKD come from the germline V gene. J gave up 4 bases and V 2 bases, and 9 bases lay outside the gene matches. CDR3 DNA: TGTGCCACCAGTGATTCGCTGGGGACAGGAGAATACAATGAGCAGTTCTTC. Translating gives CATSDSLGTGEYNEQFF.

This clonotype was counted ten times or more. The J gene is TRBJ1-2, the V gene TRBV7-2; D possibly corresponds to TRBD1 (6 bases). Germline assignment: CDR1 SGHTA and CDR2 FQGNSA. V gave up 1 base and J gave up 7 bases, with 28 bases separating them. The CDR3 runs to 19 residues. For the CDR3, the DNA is TGTGCCAGCAGCTTAGGGGACGTCACGACTACAGGGTTGGGTAGTGGCTACACCTTC. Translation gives CASSLGDVTTTGLGSGYTF.

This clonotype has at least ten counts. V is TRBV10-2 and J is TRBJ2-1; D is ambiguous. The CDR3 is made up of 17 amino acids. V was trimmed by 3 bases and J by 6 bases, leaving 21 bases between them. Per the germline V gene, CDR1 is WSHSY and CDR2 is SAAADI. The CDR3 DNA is TGCGCCAGCAGTGATGTAACGAGAATAGCCTTGGGCAATGAGCAGTTCTTC. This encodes CASSDVTRIALGNEQFF.

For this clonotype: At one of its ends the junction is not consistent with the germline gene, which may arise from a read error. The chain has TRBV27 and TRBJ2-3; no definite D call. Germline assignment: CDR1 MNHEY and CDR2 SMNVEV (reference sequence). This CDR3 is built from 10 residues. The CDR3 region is CASHGDTLYF. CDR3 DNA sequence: TGTGCCAGTCACGGAGATACTCTGTACTTT.

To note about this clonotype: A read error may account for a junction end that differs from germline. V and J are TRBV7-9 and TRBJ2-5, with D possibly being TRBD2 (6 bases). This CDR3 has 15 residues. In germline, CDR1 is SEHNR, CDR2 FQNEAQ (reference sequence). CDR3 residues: CASSLPSGFRETPYF. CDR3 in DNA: TGTGCCAGCAGCTTACCCAGCGGGTTTAGGGAGACCCCGTACTTC.

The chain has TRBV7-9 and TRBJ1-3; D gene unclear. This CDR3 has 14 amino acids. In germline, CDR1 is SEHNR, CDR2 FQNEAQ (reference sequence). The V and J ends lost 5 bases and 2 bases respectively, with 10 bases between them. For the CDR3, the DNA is TGTGCCAGCAGCCTCCCGGGCGCTGGAAACACCATATATTTT. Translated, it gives CASSLPGAGNTIYF.

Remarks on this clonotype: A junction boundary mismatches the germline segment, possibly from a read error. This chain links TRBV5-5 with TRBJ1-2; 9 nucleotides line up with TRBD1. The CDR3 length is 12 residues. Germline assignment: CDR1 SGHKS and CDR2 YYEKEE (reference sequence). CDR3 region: CASTWTGVFYTF. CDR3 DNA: TGTGCAAGCACCTGGACAGGGGTTTTCTACACCTTC.

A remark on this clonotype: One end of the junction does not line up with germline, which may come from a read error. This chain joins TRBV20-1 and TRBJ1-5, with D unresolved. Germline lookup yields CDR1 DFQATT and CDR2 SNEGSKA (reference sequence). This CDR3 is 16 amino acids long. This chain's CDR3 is CSASIPALYSNQPQHF. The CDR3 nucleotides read TGCAGTGCTAGTATCCCAGCTTTGTATAGCAATCAGCCCCAACATTTT.

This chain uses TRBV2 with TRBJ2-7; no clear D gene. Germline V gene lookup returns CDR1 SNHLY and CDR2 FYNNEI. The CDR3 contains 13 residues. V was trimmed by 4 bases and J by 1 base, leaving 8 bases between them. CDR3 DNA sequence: TGTGCCAGCAGTGTTGGTAATTCCTACGAGCAGTACTTC. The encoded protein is CASSVGNSYEQYF.

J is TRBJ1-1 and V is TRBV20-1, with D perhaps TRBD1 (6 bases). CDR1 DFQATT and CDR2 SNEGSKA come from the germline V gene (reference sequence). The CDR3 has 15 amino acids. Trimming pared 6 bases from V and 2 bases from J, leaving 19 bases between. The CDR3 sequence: CSAARMTGINTEAFF. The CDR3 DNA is TGCAGTGCCGCGCGGATGACAGGTATAAACACTGAAGCTTTCTTT.

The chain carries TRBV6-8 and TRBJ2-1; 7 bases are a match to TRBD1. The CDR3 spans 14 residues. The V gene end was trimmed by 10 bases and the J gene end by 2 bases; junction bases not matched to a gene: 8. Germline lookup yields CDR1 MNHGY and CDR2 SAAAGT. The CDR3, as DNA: TGTGCCATCAGCAGACAGGGCCCCTACAATGAGCAGTTCTTC. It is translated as CAISRQGPYNEQFF.